This entry lists 17 T cell receptor beta chains sequenced from one sample in a study of blood T cell repertoires in COVID-19. Only in-frame clones appear in the TCRdb table, and some are missing; sequencing was by immunoSEQ multiplex PCR. Of about 66,000 clones in the sample, less than 85% were seen once. The specimen sequenced was peripheral blood. The source is a man in his sixties with acute or convalescent COVID-19.

The chain links TRBV4-3 to TRBJ1-3, with unresolved D. V shed 0 bases and J shed 9 bases, with 6 bases lying between them. The CDR3 is made up of 12 amino acids. CDR1 is LGHNA, CDR2 YSLEER, per germline. In DNA, the CDR3 is TGCGCCAGCAGCCAAGATCCTTCCACCATATATTTT. This sequence encodes CASSQDPSTIYF.

This clone was counted between two and nine times. V is TRBV28 and J is TRBJ1-1, with 8 nucleotides matching TRBD1. This CDR3 has 16 amino acids. Germline-derived CDR1 and CDR2 are MDHEN and SYDVKM. The ends lost 4 bases at V and 5 bases at J; junction bases unmatched: 12. For the CDR3, the DNA is TGTGCCAGCAGTTCAAATCCAGGGGGCGCGAAGACTGAAGCTTTCTTT. It encodes CASSSNPGGAKTEAFF.

The chain uses TRBV6-4 and TRBJ2-3; D is perhaps TRBD2 (6 bases). The germline CDR1 and CDR2 sequences are MRHNA and SNTAGT. The CDR3 is 15 amino acids. Trimming took off 4 bases at V and 2 bases at J, with 13 bases between the two ends. This chain's CDR3 is CASSALAQNTDTQYF. DNA of the CDR3: TGTGCCAGCAGTGCACTAGCCCAGAACACAGATACGCAGTATTTT.

J is TRBJ2-1 and V is TRBV7-2; D might be TRBD2 (5 bases). The germline V gene has CDR1 SGHTA and CDR2 FQGNSA. V was cut by 7 bases and J by 6 bases, with 16 bases left in between. This CDR3 has 14 amino acids. This CDR3 is CASTSRRSGNEQFF. The DNA of the CDR3 is TGTGCCAGCACCTCGAGGAGGAGCGGCAATGAGCAGTTCTTC.

V is TRBV5-6 and J is TRBJ1-2, with D hard to call. The ends were cut back, 2 bases at V and 3 bases at J, with 8 bases in the middle. CDR3 length equals 13 residues. Germline loops: CDR1 SGHDT, CDR2 YYEEEE. CDR3 residues: CASSFQTYYGYTF. The CDR3 DNA is TGTGCCAGCAGCTTTCAGACTTACTATGGCTACACCTTC.

This clone was picked up one time. The chain uses TRBV4-2 and TRBJ1-2, with D hard to call. The CDR3 is made up of 13 amino acids. Germline V gene data show CDR1 as LGHNA and CDR2 as YNFKEQ. Trimming pared 0 bases from V and 6 bases from J, leaving 8 bases between. CDR3 in DNA: TGTGCCAGCAGCCAAGAGCCGACTGATGGCTACACCTTC. Protein product: CASSQEPTDGYTF.

The CDR3 nucleotides are TGTGCCTGGAGGAGCCAGGGGGCGAGATCACCCCTCCACTTT. Translating it yields CAWRSQGARSPLHF. V usage is TRBV30 and J usage is TRBJ1-6, with TRBD1 matching over 8 bases. CDR1 and CDR2 (germline): GTSNPN, SVGIG (reference sequence). V lost 3 bases, J lost 10 bases, and 8 bases stayed unmatched. The CDR3 runs to 14 residues.

The V and J genes are TRBV24-1 and TRBJ1-2; TRBD1 agrees at 7 bases. The CDR3 is 14 residues long. CDR1 KGHDR and CDR2 SFDVKD come from the germline V gene. V dropped 4 bases and J dropped 3; count of bases not matched to a gene: 4. This CDR3 reads CATSESTGYYGYTF. CDR3 sequence (DNA): TGTGCCACCAGTGAGTCGACAGGGTACTATGGCTACACCTTC.

The chain couples TRBV14 to TRBJ2-3; unclear D gene. The germline V gene has CDR1 SGHDN and CDR2 FVKESK. This CDR3 region has 13 residues. V was shortened by 4 bases and J by 4 bases, with 9 bases between the two germline ends. CDR3 sequence reads: CASSRFSADTQYF. The CDR3 DNA is TGTGCCAGCAGCCGTTTCAGCGCAGATACGCAGTATTTT.

The CDR3: CASSSRGGNEQFF. The CDR3 nucleotides read TGTGCCAGCAGTTCCCGGGGGGGCAATGAGCAGTTCTTC. The chain carries TRBV5-6 and TRBJ2-1, with 8 bases identical to TRBD2. Germline CDR1 SGHDT, CDR2 YYEEEE. CDR3 size: 13 residues. Unmatched junction bases numbered 4, after V lost 5 bases and J lost 6 bases. The full variable domain, its missing parts supplied by reference TRBV5-6 and TRBJ2-1, is DAGVTQSPTHLIKTRGQQVTLRCSPKSGHDTVSWYQQALGQGPQFIFQYYEEEERQRGNFPDRFSGHQFPNYSSELNVNALLLGDSALYLCASSSRGGNEQFFGPGTRLTVL.

This clone has just a few counts. V is TRBV19 and J is TRBJ2-7, with 7 bases that match TRBD1. The V and J ends lost 4 bases and 4 bases, in that order; junction bases with no gene match: 10. Looked up from germline, CDR1 is LNHDA and CDR2 is SQIVND (reference sequence). CDR3 length: 15 residues. The CDR3 loop reads CASSTLGQVQYEQYF. For the CDR3, the DNA is TGTGCCAGTAGTACGCTCGGACAGGTCCAGTACGAGCAGTACTTC.

The CDR3 loop is CAISESGGQSYEQYF. DNA of the CDR3: TGTGCCATCAGTGAGTCAGGGGGACAGTCCTACGAGCAGTACTTC. This chain connects TRBV10-3 to TRBJ2-7; 7 nucleotides align to TRBD1. Germline lookup yields CDR1 ENHRY and CDR2 SYGVKD. V shed 0 bases, J shed 1 base, and the junction held 3 bases outside the gene matches. The CDR3 spans 15 residues.

This chain connects TRBV15 to TRBJ2-2; 9 nucleotides line up with TRBD1. The junction had 12 bases not matched to a gene; V was cut back by 6 bases and J by 4 bases. Per germline, CDR1 LNHNV and CDR2 YYDKDF (reference sequence). CDR3 size: 17 residues. The CDR3 nucleotides read TGTGCCACCAGGGTTCCAACAGGGGGCGCCGGCACCGGGGAGCTGTTTTTT. This translates into CATRVPTGGAGTGELFF. Full variable domain (outside the CDR3, taken from reference TRBV15 and TRBJ2-2): DAMVIQNPRYQVTQFGKPVTLSCSQTLNHNVMYWYQQKSSQAPKLLFHYYDKDFNNEADTPDNFQSRRPNTSFCFLDIRSPGLGDTAMYLCATRVPTGGAGTGELFFGEGSRLTVL.

The chain carries TRBV6-2 or TRBV6-3 and TRBJ1-2; 9 nucleotides align to TRBD1. The CDR3 is 15 residues long. Germline V gene sequence: CDR1 MNHEY, CDR2 SVGEGT. V dropped 1 base and J dropped 5; count of bases not matched to a gene: 5. CDR3 protein: CASSYYPGTGYGYTF. The CDR3 DNA reads as TGTGCCAGCAGTTACTACCCCGGGACAGGGTATGGCTACACCTTC.

In its sample, this clone was seen once. This chain uses TRBV29-1 with TRBJ1-1; D is possibly TRBD1 (6 bases). The ends were cut back, 7 bases at V and 6 bases at J, with 18 bases in the middle. CDR1 and CDR2 from the germline V gene are SQVTM and ANQGSEA. The CDR3 runs to 13 residues. CDR3 sequence (DNA): TGCAGCGCTAGTACAGGGAATAGGGCTGAAGCTTTCTTT. Translated, it gives CSASTGNRAEAFF.

This chain joins TRBV6-5 and TRBJ2-2; no clear D. From germline, CDR1 is MNHEY and CDR2 SVGAGI. The ends were cut back, 10 bases at V and 0 bases at J, with 15 bases in the middle. This CDR3 contains 15 residues. The CDR3 spells CATPLSRPNTGELFF. In DNA, the CDR3 is TGTGCCACACCCCTAAGCAGGCCGAACACCGGGGAGCTGTTTTTT.

In DNA form, the CDR3 reads TGCGCCAGCAGCTTGGAGCGGGGGAACACCGGGGAGCTGTTTTTT. As protein: CASSLERGNTGELFF. This chain links TRBV5-1 with TRBJ2-2, with 7 positions matching TRBD2. Germline values: CDR1 SGHRS, CDR2 YFSETQ. V was pared by 0 bases and J by 1 base, with 0 bases of the junction left unmatched. The CDR3 totals 15 residues.